This TCR beta chain originates from a study of blood T cells in healthy people across ages. With a J-beta primer mix and a sample-barcoded 5' primer, a second PCR ran roughly 7 to 11 cycles. A single record per CDR3 protein comes from TCRdb applying MiXCR to the 5' RACE reads. The profile covers 1.5 million to 2 million distinct CDR3 sequences, with just under 50% appearing a single time and approximately 2.1% taken by the ten largest. PBMCs numbering at least 6 million were isolated per sample. Germline V gene sequence: CDR1 MNHEY, CDR2 SVGAGI. This CDR3 comprises 15 residues. The germline V and J ends were trimmed by 6 bases and 4 bases, with 15 bases remaining between them.

This chain links TRBV6-5 with TRBJ1-4, with TRBD1 as a possible D gene (5 bases). The clonotype comes from a woman in her thirties or forties in good health. Sequencing was performed on blood. The CDR3 reads CASRRGTAYNEKLFF. In nucleotides, the CDR3 is TGTGCCAGCAGGCGTGGGACCGCTTATAATGAAAAACTGTTTTTT.